The clone carrying this T cell receptor (beta chain) was detected ten times or more. What it binds is not known. The sample originates from a study of regulatory T cells in long-lasting Graves disease. In the study overall: Graves' patients with a new diagnosis had received antithyroid drugs under 3 months.

General study findings and limits: Gene preferences differed: TRBV28, TRBJ1-2, TRBJ2-5 in persistent cases. The study found persistent patients shared more public clonotypes (roughly 3,000) than new patients (about 880). Persistent Graves' patients showed less TCR diversity than newly diagnosed ones.

HTBI primers from iRepertoire and Arm-PCR of CDR3 regions yielded the TCR beta libraries. TCRdb ran MiXCR on the multiplex PCR reads and lists one entry per CDR3 protein. Here the sample spans 510,000 or so distinct CDR3 sequences, more than 10% being singletons. Regarding time point: newly diagnosed GD, antithyroid drugs for less than 3 months. Construction of the TCR library relied on RNA isolated from PBMCs. The V end lost 6 bases, the J end lost 4 bases, and 12 bases lay between the germline ends. The CDR3 is 14 amino acids. The sample was also reused in another study, on T cells in Graves' hyperthyroidism and ophthalmopathy.

The starting material was peripheral blood mononuclear cells (PBMCs), obtained at new diagnosis, from a patient treated with antithyroid drugs. The chain has TRBV12-3 or TRBV12-4 and TRBJ2-2; no reliable D call. This TCR was sampled from a woman in her 30s with Graves disease. CDR3 loop: CASRRIRSTGELFF. The CDR3 bases are TGTGCCAGCAGGCGGATCAGGAGCACCGGGGAGCTGTTTTTT.